The rows below give T cell receptor beta chains drawn from one sample of a study of blood T cell repertoires in COVID-19. Profiling relied on immunoSEQ multiplex PCR, and the TCRdb table lists in-frame clones only, not all of them. The data hold 150,000 to 200,000 clones, with roughly three quarters observed a single time. The sample was PBMCs or T cells enriched from blood (not recorded which). These receptors were obtained from a woman in her forties or fifties with acute COVID-19. The CDR3 runs from the conserved cysteine through the conserved F or W. The order of the fields is D gene, clone size, V gene, J gene, CDR3 protein, CDR3 DNA. D genes are given only for firm matches. The size field is filled for only some rows; it gives once, few, many or a size class.

>TRBD2|.|TRBV11-2|TRBJ2-2
CASSFYHAGDTGELFF
TGTGCCAGCAGCTTTTATCACGCGGGGGACACCGGGGAGCTGTTTTTT
>.|.|TRBV5-1|TRBJ1-2
CATKIHRLLPYGYTF
TGCGCCACCAAGATCCACAGGTTACTACCGTATGGCTACACCTTC
>.|few|TRBV25-1|TRBJ1-4
CASTELGGTNEKLFF
TGTGCCAGCACCGAACTGGGAGGGACTAATGAAAAACTGTTTTTT
>.|.|TRBV7-9|TRBJ2-5
CASSLVLSLVGETQYF
TGTGCCAGCAGCTTAGTATTATCTCTAGTGGGAGAGACCCAGTACTTC
>.|.|TRBV3-1/TRBV3-2|TRBJ1-5
CASSPSRQGNQPQHF
TGTGCCAGCAGCCCCTCTCGACAAGGCAATCAGCCCCAGCATTTT
>TRBD1|.|TRBV6-4|TRBJ1-5
CASSDSTGGNQPQHF
TGTGCCAGCAGTGACTCGACAGGGGGCAATCAGCCCCAGCATTTT
>TRBD1|few|TRBV19|TRBJ1-5
CASVRDRGQPQHF
TGTGCCAGCGTCCGGGACAGGGGGCAGCCCCAGCATTTT
>.|.|TRBV6-1|TRBJ1-2
CASSEAGGTVRGGYTF
TGTGCCAGCAGTGAAGCTGGCGGGACTGTTCGCGGAGGCTACACCTTC
>.|.|TRBV7-2|TRBJ2-1
CASSIVQGINEQFF
TGTGCCAGCAGCATCGTACAGGGTATCAATGAGCAGTTCTTC
>.|.|TRBV27|TRBJ1-1
CASPDSFTEAFF
TGTGCCAGCCCGGACAGCTTCACTGAAGCTTTCTTT